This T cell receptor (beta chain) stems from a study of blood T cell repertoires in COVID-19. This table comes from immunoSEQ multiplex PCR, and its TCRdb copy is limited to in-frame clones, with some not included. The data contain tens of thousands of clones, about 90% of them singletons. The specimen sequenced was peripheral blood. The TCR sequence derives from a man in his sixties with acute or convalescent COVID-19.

CDR3 nucleotides: TGTGCCAGCAGTCAAATGGGACTAAACTATGGCTACACCTTC. Translated: CASSQMGLNYGYTF. V is TRBV27 and J is TRBJ1-2, with a possible D match to TRBD1 (5 bases). Per germline, CDR1 MNHEY and CDR2 SMNVEV (reference sequence). There are 14 residues in the CDR3. Trimming took 5 bases from V and 2 from J, leaving 12 bases between them.